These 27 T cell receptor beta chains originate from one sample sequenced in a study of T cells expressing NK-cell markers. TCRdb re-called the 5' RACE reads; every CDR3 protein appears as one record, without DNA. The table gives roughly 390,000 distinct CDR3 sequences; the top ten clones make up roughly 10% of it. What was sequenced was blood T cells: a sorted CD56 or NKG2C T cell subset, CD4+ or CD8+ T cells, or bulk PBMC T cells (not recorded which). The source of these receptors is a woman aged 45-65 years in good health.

The CDR3 reads CASSLGSWEGHETQYF. The J gene is TRBJ2-5, the V gene TRBV7-2; the D call from TCRdb, TRBD2, cannot be confirmed without DNA. The CDR3 has 16 residues. Germline CDR1 SGHTA, CDR2 FQGNSA.

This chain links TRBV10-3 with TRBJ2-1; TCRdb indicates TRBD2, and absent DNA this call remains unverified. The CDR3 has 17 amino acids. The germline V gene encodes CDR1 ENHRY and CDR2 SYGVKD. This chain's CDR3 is CAISDTGLIAGEYEQFF.

The CDR3 reads CSVDGEETTEAFF. V and J are TRBV29-1 and TRBJ1-1. Looked up from germline, CDR1 is SQVTM and CDR2 is ANQGSEA. This CDR3 has 13 amino acids.

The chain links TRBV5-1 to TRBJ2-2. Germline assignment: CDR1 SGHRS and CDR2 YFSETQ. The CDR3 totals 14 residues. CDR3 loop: CASSSGLSTGELFF. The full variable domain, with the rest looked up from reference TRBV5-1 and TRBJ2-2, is KAGVTQTPRYLIKTRGQQVTLSCSPISGHRSVSWYQQTPGQGLQFLFEYFSETQRNKGNFPGRFSGRQFSNSRSEMNVSTLELGDSALYLCASSSGLSTGELFFGEGSRLTVL.

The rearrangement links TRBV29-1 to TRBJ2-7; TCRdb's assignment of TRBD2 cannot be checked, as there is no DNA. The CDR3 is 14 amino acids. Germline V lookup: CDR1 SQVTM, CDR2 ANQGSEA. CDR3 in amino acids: CSVEGLAGNREQYF.

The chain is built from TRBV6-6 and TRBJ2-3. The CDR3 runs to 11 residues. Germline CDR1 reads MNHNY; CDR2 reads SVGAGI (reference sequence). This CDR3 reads CASCQQDTQYF.

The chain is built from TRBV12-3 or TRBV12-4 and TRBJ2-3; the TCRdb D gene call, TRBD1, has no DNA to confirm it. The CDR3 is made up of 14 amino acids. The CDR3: CASRVTGLRDTQYF.

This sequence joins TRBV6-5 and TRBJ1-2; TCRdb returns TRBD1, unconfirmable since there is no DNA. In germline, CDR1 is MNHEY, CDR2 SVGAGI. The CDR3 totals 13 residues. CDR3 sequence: CASQRTGGKGYTF.

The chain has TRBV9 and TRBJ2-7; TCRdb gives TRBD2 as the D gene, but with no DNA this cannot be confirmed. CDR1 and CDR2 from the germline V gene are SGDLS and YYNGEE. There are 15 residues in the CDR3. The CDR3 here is CASSPTSGKSNEQYF.

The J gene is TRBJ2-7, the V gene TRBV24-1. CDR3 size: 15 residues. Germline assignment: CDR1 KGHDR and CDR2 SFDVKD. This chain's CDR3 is CATSDLPRGMGEQYF.

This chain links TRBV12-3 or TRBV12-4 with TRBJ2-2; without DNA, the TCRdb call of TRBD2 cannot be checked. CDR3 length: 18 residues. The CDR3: CASSVLSLAVLNTGELFF.

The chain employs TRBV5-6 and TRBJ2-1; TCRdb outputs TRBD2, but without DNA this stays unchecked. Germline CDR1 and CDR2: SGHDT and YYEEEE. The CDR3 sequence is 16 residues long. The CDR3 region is CASSLELAGDATQQFF.

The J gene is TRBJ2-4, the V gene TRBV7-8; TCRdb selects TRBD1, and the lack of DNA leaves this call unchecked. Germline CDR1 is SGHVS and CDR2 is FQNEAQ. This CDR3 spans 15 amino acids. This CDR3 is CASSLPPGGKNIQYF. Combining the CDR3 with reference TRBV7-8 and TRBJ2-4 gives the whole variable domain GAGVSQSPRYKVAKRGQDVALRCDPISGHVSLFWYQQALGQGPEFLTYFQNEAQLDKSGLPSDRFFAERPEGSVSTLKIQRTQQEDSAVYLCASSLPPGGKNIQYFGAGTRLSVL.

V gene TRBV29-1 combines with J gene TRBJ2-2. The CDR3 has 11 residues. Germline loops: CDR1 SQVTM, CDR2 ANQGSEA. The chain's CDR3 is CSVLDSGELFF.

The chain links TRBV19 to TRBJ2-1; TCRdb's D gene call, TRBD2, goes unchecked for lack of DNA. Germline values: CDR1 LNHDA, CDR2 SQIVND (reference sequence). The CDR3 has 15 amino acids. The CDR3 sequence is CASSKGRGRGDEQFF.

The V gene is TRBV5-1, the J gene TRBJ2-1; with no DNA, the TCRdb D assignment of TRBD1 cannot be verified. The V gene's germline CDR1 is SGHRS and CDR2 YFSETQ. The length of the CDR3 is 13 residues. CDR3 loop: CASSPTGNYEQFF. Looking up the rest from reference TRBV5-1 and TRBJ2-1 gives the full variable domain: KAGVTQTPRYLIKTRGQQVTLSCSPISGHRSVSWYQQTPGQGLQFLFEYFSETQRNKGNFPGRFSGRQFSNSRSEMNVSTLELGDSALYLCASSPTGNYEQFFGPGTRLTVL.

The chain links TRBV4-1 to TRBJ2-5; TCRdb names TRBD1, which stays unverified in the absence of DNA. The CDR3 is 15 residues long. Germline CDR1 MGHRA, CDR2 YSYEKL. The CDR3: CASSTGQPPQGTQYF.

The CDR3 spells CSAEGDGVRTEAFF. V is TRBV20-1 and J is TRBJ1-1. The length of the CDR3 is 14 residues. Germline V gives CDR1 DFQATT, CDR2 SNEGSKA (reference sequence).

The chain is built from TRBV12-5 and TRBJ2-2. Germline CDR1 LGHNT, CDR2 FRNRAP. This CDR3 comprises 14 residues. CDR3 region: CASGLVLTTGELFF.

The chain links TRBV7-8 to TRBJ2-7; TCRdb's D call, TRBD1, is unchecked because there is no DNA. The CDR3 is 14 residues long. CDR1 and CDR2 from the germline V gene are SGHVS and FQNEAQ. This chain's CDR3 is CASSLWGPTYEQYF.

This CDR3 is CATSDSQGAQVGELFF. The chain uses TRBV24-1 and TRBJ2-2; TCRdb names TRBD1, which stays unverified in the absence of DNA. This CDR3 is 16 amino acids long. The germline gives CDR1 KGHDR, CDR2 SFDVKD.

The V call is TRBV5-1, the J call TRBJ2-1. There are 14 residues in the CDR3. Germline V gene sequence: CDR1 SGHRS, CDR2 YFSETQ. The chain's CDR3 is CASSLAVMNNEQFF.

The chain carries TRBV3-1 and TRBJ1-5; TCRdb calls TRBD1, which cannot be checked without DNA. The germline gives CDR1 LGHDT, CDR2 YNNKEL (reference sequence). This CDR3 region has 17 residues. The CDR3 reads CASSQDPPGWDNQPQHF.

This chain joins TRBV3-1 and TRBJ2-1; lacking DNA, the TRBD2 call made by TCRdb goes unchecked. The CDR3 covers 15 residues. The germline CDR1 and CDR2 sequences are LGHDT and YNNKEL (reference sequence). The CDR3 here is CASSSRTGSIREQFF.

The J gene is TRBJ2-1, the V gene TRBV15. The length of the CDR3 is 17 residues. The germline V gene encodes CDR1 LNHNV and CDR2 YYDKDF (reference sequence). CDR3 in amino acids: CATSRDRPATSYNEQFF.

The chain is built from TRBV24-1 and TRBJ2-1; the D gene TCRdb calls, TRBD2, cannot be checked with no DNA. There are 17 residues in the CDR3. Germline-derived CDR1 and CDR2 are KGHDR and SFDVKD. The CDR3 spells CATSDHDGGIDLNEQFF.

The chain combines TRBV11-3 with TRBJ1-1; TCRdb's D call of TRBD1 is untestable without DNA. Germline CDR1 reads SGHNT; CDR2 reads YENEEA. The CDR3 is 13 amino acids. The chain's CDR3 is CASRDRGTSEAFF.